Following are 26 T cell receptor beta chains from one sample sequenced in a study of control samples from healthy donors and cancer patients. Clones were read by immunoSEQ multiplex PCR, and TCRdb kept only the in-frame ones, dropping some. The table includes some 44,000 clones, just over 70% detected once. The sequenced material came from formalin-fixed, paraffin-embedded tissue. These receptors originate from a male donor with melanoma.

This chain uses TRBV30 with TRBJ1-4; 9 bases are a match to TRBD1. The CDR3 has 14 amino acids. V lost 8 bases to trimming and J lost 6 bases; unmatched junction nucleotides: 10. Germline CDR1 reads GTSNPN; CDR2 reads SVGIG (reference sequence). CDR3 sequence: CAGATGGSDEKLFF. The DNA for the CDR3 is TGTGCCGGTGCTACAGGGGGCAGCGATGAAAAACTGTTTTTT.

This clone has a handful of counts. The CDR3 is CASSAMGLAGSAQYF. In nucleotides, the CDR3 is TGTGCCAGCAGTGCGATGGGACTAGCGGGGAGTGCGCAGTATTTT. This rearrangement joins TRBV2 to TRBJ2-3; 13 nucleotides align to TRBD2. V gave up 4 bases and J gave up 10 bases; unmatched junction bases: 8. CDR3 length: 15 amino acids. The germline V gene encodes CDR1 SNHLY and CDR2 FYNNEI.

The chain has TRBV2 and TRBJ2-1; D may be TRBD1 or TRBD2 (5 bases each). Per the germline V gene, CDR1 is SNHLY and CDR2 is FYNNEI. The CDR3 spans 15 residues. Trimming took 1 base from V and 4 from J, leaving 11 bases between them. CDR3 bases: TGTGCCAGCAGTGAAGGAGGGGCAGATTACAATGAGCAGTTCTTC. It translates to CASSEGGADYNEQFF.

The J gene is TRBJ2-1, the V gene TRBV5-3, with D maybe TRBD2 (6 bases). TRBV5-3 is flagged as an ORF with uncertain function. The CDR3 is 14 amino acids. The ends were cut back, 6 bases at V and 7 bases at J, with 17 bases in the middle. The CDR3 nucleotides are TGTGCCAGAACAGGGCAGGGCGCGGGAAATGAGCAGTTCTTC. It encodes CARTGQGAGNEQFF.

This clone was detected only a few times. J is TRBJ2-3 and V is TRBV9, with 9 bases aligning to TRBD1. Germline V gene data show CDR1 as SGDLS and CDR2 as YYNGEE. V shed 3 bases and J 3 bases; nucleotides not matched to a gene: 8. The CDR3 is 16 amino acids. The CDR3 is CASSAPRTGATDTQYF. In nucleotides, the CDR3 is TGTGCCAGCAGCGCCCCGAGGACAGGGGCAACAGATACGCAGTATTTT.

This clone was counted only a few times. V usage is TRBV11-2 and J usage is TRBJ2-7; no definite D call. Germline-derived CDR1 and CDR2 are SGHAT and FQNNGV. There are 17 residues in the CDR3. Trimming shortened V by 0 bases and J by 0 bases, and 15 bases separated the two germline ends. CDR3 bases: TGTGCCAGCAGCTTAGAGGGTCCCCTACCTAGCTCCTACGAGCAGTACTTC. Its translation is CASSLEGPLPSSYEQYF.

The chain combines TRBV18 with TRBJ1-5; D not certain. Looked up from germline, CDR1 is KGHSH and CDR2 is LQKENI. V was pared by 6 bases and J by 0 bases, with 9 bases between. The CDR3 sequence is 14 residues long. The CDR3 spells CASSLEASNQPQHF. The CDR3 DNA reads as TGTGCCAGCTCCCTGGAGGCTAGCAATCAGCCCCAGCATTTT.

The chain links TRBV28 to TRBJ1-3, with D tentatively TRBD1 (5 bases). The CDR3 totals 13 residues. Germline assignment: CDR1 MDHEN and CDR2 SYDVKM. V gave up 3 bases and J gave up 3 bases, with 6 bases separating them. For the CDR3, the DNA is TGTGCCAGCAGTTTGGGGGGTGGAAACACCATATATTTT. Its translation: CASSLGGGNTIYF.

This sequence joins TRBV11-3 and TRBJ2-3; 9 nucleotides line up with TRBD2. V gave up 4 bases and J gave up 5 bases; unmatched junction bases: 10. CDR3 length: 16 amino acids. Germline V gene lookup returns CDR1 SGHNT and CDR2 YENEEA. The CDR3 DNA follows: TGTGCCAGCAGCTCACGGCTAGCGGGAAGGATAGATACGCAGTATTTT. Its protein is CASSSRLAGRIDTQYF.

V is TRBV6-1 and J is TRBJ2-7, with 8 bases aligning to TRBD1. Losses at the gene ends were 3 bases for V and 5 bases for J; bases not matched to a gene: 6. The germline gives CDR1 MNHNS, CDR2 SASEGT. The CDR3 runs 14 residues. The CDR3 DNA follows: TGTGCCAGCAGTGAGAGGGCAGGGGGCGACGAGCAGTACTTC. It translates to CASSERAGGDEQYF.

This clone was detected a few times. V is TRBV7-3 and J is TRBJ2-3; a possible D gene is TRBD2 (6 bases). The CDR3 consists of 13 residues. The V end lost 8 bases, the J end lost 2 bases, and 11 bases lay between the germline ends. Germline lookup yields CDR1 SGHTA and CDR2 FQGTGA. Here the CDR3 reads CASGDSATDTQYF. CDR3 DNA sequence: TGTGCCAGCGGGGACTCAGCCACAGATACGCAGTATTTT.

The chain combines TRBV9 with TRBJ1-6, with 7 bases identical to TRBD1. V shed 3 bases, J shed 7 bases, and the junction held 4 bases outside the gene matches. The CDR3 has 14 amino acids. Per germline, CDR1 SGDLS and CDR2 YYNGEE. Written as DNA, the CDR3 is TGTGCCAGCAGCGCGACAGGGTTGAATTCACCCCTCCACTTT. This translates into CASSATGLNSPLHF.

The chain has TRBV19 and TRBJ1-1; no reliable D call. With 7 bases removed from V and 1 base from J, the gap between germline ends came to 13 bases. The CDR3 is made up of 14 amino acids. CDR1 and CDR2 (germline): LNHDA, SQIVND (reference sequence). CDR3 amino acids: CASTGVGRNTEAFF. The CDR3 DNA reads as TGTGCCAGTACCGGGGTCGGACGGAACACTGAAGCTTTCTTT. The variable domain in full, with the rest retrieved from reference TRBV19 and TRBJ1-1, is DGGITQSPKYLFRKEGQNVTLSCEQNLNHDAMYWYRQDPGQGLRLIYYSQIVNDFQKGDIAEGYSVSREKKESFPLTVTSAQKNPTAFYLCASTGVGRNTEAFFGQGTRLTVV.

The CDR3 DNA reads as TGTGCCAGCAGCCAAGAAAGTAATGAGCAGTTCTTC. Protein: CASSQESNEQFF. The chain links TRBV3-1 (or the pseudogene TRBV3-2) to TRBJ2-1; unclear D gene. The CDR3 totals 12 residues. V lost 0 bases to trimming and J lost 7 bases, with 4 bases between them. The germline CDR1 and CDR2 sequences are LGHDT and YNNKEL (reference sequence).

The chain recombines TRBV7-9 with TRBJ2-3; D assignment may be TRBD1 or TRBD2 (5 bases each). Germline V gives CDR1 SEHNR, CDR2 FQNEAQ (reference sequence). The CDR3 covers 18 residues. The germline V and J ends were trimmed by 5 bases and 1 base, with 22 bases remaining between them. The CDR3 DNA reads TGTGCCAGCAGCCCTTGGGGGAGAGGGGCTTCGCGCACAGATACGCAGTATTTT. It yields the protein CASSPWGRGASRTDTQYF.

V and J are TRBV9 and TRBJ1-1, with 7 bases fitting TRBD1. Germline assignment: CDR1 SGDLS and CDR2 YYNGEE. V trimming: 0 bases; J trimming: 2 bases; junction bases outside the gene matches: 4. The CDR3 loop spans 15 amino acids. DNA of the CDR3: TGTGCCAGCAGCGTAGAAACAGGGGCAAACACTGAAGCTTTCTTT. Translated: CASSVETGANTEAFF.

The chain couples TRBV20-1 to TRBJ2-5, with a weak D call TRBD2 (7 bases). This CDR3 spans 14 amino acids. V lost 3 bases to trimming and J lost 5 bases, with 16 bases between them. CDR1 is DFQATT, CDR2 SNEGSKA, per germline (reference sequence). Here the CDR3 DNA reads TGCAGTGCTAGTCTGGCAGGGAGGGGGGAGACCCAGTACTTC. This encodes CSASLAGRGETQYF.

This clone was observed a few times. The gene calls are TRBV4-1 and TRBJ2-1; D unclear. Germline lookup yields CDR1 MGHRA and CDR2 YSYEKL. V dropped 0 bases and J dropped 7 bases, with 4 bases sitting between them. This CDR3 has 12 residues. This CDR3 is CASSQELNEQFF. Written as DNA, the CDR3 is TGCGCCAGCAGCCAAGAGTTGAATGAGCAGTTCTTC.

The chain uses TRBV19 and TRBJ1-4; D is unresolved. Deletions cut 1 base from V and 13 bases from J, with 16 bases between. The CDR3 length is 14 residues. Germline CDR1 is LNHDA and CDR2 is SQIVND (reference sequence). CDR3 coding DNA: TGTGCCAGTAGTATAGTGATAGCCGGTGATGGACTGTTTTTT. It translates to CASSIVIAGDGLFF.

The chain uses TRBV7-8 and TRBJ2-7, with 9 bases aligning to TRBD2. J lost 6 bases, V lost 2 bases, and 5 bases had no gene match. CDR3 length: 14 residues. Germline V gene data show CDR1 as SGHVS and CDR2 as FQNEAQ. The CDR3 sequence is CASSLPLTSGEQYF. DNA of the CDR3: TGTGCCAGCAGCTTACCCTTGACTAGCGGCGAGCAGTACTTC. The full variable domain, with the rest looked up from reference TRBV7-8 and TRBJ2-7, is GAGVSQSPRYKVAKRGQDVALRCDPISGHVSLFWYQQALGQGPEFLTYFQNEAQLDKSGLPSDRFFAERPEGSVSTLKIQRTQQEDSAVYLCASSLPLTSGEQYFGPGTRLTVT.

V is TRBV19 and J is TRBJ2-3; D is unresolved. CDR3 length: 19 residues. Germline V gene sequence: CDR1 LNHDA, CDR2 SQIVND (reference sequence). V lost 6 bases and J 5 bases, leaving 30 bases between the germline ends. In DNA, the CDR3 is TGTGCCAGTAGCTCATACAGTACCAATACTAAATACTCGCGAGATACGCAGTATTTT. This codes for CASSSYSTNTKYSRDTQYF.

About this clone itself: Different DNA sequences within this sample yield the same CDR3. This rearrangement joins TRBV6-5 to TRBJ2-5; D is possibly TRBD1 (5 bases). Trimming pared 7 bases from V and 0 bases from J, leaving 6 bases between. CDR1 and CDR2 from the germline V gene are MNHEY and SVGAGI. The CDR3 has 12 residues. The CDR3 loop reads CASKGYQETQYF. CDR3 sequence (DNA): TGTGCCAGCAAGGGGTACCAAGAGACCCAGTACTTC.

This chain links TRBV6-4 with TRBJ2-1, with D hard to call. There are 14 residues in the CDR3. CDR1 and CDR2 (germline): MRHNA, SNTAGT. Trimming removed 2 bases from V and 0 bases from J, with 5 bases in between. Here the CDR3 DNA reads TGTGCCAGCAGTGACATGCACTCCTACAATGAGCAGTTCTTC. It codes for CASSDMHSYNEQFF.

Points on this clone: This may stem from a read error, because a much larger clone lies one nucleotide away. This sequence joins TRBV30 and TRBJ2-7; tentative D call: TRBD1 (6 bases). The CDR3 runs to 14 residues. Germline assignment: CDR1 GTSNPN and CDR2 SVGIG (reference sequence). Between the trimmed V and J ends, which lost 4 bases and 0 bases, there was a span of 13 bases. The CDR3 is CAWNRNRVSYEQYF. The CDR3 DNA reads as TGTGCCTGGAATAGGAACAGGGTCTCCTACGAGCAGTACTTC.

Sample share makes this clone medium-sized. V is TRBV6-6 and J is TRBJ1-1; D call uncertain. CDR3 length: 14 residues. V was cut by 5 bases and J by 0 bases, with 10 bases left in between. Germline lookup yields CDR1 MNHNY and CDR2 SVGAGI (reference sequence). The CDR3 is CASSALGLNTEAFF. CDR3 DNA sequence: TGTGCCAGCAGTGCTCTAGGATTGAACACTGAAGCTTTCTTT.

The CDR3 region has the DNA TGCGCCAGCAGTGAGACAGGGTTGGTTTCCTACAATGAGCAGTTCTTC. Protein product: CASSETGLVSYNEQFF. The chain links TRBV10-1 to TRBJ2-1; D is perhaps TRBD1 (6 bases). The germline V gene has CDR1 WNHNN and CDR2 SYGVQD (reference sequence). Trimming removed 2 bases at V and 1 base at J, with 12 bases between. The CDR3 totals 16 residues.